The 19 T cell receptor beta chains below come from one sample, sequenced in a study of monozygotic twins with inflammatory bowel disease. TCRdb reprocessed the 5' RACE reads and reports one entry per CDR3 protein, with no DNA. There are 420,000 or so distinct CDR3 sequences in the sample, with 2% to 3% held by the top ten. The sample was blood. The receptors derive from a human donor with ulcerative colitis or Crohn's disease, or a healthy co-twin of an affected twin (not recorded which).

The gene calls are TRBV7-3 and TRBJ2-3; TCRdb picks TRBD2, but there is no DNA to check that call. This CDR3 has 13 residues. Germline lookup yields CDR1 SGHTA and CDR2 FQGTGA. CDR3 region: CASSFSLTDTQYF.

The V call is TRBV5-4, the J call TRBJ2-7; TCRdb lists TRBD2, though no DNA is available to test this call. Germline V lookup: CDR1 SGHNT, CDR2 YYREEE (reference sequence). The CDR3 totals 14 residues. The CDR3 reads CASSLRLSPHEQYF. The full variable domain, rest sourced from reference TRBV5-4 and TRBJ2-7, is ETGVTQSPTHLIKTRGQQVTLRCSSQSGHNTVSWYQQALGQGPQFIFQYYREEENGRGNFPPRFSGLQFPNYSSELNVNALELDDSALYLCASSLRLSPHEQYFGPGTRLTVT.

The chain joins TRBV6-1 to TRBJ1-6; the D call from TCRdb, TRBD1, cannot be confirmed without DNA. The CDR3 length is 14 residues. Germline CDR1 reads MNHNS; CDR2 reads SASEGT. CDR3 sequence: CASTTGTGLSPLHF.

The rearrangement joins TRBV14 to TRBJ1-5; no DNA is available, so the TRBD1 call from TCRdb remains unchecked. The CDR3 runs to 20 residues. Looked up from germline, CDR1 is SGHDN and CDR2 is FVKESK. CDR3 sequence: CASSQDWGDRGPASNQPQHF.

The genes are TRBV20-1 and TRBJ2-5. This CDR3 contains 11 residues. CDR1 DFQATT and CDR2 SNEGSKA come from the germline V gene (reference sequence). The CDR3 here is CSASTQETQYF.

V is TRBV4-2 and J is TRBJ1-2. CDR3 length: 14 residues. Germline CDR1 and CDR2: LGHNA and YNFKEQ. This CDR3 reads CASSQEDLNYGYTF.

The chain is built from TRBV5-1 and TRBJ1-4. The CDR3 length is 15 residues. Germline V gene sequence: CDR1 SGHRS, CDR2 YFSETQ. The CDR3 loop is CASSFQQPRSEKLFF. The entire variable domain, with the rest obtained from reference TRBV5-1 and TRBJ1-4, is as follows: KAGVTQTPRYLIKTRGQQVTLSCSPISGHRSVSWYQQTPGQGLQFLFEYFSETQRNKGNFPGRFSGRQFSNSRSEMNVSTLELGDSALYLCASSFQQPRSEKLFFGSGTQLSVL.

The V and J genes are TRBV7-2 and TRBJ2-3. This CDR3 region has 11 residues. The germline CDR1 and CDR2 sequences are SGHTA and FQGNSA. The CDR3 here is CASSQPNTQYF. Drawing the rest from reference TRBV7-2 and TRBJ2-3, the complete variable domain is GAGVSQSPSNKVTEKGKDVELRCDPISGHTALYWYRQSLGQGLEFLIYFQGNSAPDKSGLPSDRFSAERTGGSVSTLTIQRTQQEDSAVYLCASSQPNTQYFGPGTRLTVL.

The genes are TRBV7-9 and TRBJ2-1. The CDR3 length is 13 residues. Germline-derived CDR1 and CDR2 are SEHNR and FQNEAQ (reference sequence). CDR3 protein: CASSSPWGNEQFF.

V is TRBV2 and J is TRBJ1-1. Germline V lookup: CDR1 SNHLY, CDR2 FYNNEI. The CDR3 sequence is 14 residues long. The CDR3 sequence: CASSEPLVSTEAFF. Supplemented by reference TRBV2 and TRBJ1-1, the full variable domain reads EPEVTQTPSHQVTQMGQEVILRCVPISNHLYFYWYRQILGQKVEFLVSFYNNEISEKSEIFDDQFSVERPDGSNFTLKIRSTKLEDSAMYFCASSEPLVSTEAFFGQGTRLTVV.

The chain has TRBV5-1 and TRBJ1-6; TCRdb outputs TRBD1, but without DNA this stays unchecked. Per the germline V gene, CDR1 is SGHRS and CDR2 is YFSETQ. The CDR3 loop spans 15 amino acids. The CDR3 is CASSSGDRGVSPLHF.

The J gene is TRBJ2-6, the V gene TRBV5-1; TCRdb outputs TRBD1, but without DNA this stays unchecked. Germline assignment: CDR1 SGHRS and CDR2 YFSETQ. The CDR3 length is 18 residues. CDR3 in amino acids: CASSFTGTLISGANVLTF.

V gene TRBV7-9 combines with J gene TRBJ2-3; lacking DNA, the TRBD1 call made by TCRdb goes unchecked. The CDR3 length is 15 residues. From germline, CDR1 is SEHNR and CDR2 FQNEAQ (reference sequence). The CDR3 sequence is CASSLWDRTTDTQYF. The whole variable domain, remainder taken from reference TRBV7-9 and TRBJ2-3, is DTGVSQNPRHKITKRGQNVTFRCDPISEHNRLYWYRQTLGQGPEFLTYFQNEAQLEKSRLLSDRFSAERPKGSFSTLEIQRTEQGDSAMYLCASSLWDRTTDTQYFGPGTRLTVL.

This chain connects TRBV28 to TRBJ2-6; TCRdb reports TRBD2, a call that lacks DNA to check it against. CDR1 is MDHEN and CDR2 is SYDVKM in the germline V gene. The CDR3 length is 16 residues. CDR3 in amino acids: CASSSLASVGANVLTF.

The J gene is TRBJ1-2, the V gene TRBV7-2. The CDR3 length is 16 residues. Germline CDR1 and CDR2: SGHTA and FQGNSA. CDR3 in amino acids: CASSSSIWVEAYGYTF.

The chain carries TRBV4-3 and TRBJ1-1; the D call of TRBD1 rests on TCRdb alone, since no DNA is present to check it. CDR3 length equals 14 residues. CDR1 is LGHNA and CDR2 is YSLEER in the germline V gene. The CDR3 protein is CASSQDQGAIIAFF.

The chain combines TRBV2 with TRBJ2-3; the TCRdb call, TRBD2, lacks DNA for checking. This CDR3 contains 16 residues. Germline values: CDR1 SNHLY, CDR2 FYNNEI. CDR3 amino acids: CASRNGLAGGGDTQYF.

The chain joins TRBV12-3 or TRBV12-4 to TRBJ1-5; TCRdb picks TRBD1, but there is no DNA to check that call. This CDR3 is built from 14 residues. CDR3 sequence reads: CASSSWGGGQPQHF.

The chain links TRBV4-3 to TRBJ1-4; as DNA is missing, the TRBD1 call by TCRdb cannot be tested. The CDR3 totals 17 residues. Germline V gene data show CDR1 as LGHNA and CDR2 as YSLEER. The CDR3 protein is CASSQDWKGQANEKLFF.